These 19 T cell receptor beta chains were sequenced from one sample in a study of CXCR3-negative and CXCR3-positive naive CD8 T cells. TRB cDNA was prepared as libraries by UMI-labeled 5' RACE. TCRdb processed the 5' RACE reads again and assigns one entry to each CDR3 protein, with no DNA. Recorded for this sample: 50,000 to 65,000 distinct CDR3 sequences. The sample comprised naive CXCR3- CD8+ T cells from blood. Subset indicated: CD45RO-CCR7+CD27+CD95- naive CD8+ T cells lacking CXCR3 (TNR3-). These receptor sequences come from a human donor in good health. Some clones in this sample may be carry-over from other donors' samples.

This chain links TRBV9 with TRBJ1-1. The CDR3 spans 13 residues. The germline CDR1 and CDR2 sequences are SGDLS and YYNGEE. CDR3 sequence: CASSVVGDTEAFF. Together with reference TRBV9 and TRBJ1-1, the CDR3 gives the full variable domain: DSGVTQTPKHLITATGQRVTLRCSPRSGDLSVYWYQQSLDQGLQFLIQYYNGEERAKGNILERFSAQQFPDLHSELNLSSLELGDSALYFCASSVVGDTEAFFGQGTRLTVV.

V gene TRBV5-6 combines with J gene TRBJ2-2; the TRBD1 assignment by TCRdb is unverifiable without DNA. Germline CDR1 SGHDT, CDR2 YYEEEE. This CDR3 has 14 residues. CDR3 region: CASSAGQGLRELFF. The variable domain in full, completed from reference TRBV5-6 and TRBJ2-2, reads DAGVTQSPTHLIKTRGQQVTLRCSPKSGHDTVSWYQQALGQGPQFIFQYYEEEERQRGNFPDRFSGHQFPNYSSELNVNALLLGDSALYLCASSAGQGLRELFFGEGSRLTVL.

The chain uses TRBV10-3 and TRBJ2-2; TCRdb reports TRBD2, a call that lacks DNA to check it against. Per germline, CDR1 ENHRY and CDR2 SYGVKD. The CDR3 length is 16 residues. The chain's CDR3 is CAISEGGLADTGELFF.

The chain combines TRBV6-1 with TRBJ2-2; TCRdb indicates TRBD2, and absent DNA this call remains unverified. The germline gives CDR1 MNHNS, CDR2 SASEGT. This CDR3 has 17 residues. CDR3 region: CASRALAGDPNTGELFF.

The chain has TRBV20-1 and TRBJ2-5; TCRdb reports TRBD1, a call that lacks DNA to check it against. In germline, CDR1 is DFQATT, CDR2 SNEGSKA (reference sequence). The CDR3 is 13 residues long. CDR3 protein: CSALDRGQETQYF.

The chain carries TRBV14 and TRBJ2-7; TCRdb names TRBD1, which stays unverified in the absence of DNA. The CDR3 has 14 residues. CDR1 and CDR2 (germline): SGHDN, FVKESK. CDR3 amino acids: CASSQGNPGYEQYF.

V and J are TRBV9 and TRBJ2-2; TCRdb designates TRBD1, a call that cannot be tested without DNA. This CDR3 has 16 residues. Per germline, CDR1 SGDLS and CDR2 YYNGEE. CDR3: CASSVVSRGGPGELFF.

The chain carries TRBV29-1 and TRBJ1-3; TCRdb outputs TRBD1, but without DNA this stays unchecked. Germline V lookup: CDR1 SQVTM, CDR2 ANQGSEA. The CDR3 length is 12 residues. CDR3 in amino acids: CSVVTGENTIYF.

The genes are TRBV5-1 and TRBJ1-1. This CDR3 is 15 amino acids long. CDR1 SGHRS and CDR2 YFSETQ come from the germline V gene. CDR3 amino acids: CASSLGDFGGPEAFF.

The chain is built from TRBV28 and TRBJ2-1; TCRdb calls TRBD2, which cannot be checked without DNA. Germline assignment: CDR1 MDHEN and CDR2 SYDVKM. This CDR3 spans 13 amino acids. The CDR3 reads CASSSSGYNEQFF.

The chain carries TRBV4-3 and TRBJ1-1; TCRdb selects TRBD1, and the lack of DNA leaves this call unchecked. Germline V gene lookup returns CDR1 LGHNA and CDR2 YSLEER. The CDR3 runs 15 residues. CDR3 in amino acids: CASSQGWGRESEAFF.

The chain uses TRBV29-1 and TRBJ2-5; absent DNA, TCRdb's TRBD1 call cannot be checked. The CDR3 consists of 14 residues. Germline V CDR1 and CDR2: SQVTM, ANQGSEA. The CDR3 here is CGVLPSGSQETQYF.

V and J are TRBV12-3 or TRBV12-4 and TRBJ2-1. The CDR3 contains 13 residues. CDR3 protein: CASSSPWDNEQFF.

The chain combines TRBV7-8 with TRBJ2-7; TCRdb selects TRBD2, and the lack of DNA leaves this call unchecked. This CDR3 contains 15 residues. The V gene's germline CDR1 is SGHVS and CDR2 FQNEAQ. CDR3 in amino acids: CASSPGTTYSYEQYF.

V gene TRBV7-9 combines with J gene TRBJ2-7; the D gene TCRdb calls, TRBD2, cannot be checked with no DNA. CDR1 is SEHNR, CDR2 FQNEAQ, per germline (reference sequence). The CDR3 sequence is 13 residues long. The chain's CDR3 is CASSLAARGEQYF.

CDR3 residues: CSVAGPGATNEKLFF. The V call is TRBV29-1, the J call TRBJ1-4; TCRdb gives TRBD1 as the D gene, but with no DNA this cannot be confirmed. This CDR3 region has 15 residues. Germline V lookup: CDR1 SQVTM, CDR2 ANQGSEA.

The CDR3 loop reads CASVFGGRQFF. This sequence joins TRBV6-5 and TRBJ2-1; TCRdb proposes TRBD1, but this gene call is untestable without DNA. The V gene's germline CDR1 is MNHEY and CDR2 SVGAGI. The CDR3 is made up of 11 amino acids.

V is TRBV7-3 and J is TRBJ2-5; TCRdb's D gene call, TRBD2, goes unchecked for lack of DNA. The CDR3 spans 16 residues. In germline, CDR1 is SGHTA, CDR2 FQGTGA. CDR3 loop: CASSLEASGAQETQYF.

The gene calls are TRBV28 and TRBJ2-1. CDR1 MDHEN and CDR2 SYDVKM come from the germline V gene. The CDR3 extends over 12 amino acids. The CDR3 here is CASSLIMNEQFF. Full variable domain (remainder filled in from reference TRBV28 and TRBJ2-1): DVKVTQSSRYLVKRTGEKVFLECVQDMDHENMFWYRQDPGLGLRLIYFSYDVKMKEKGDIPEGYSVSREKKERFSLILESASTNQTSMYLCASSLIMNEQFFGPGTRLTVL.